Below, 30 T cell receptor beta chains from the same sample are listed, as sequenced in a study of cytomegalovirus exposure and HLA in healthy donors. The study ran its PCR with 60 Vbeta and 13 Jbeta primers. This table comes from immunoSEQ multiplex PCR, and its TCRdb copy is limited to in-frame clones, with some not included. Of around 68,000 clones listed, 85% are singletons. The sequencing input was PBMCs. Every receptor here comes from a female donor in good health and CMV-seronegative.

The chain links TRBV7-6 to TRBJ2-5; D is perhaps TRBD2 (7 bases). Trimming removed 8 bases from V and 9 bases from J, with 19 bases in between. The germline V gene has CDR1 SGHVS and CDR2 FNYEAQ. The CDR3 consists of 13 residues. DNA for the CDR3: TGTGCCAGCCGAGGGGGGACGGGGGGCGCCCAGTACTTC. Its protein is CASRGGTGGAQYF. The whole variable domain, filled in from reference TRBV7-6 and TRBJ2-5, reads GAGVSQSPRYKVTKRGQDVALRCDPISGHVSLYWYRQALGQGPEFLTYFNYEAQQDKSGLPNDRFSAERPEGSISTLTIQRTEQRDSAMYRCASRGGTGGAQYFGPGTRLLVL.

This chain uses TRBV6-5 with TRBJ2-7, with D possibly TRBD1 on 5 matching bases. The CDR3 runs to 13 residues. Germline CDR1 reads MNHEY; CDR2 reads SVGAGI. Trimming took off 8 bases at V and 4 bases at J, with 15 bases between the two ends. In DNA form, the CDR3 reads TGTGCCAGCCAGGAAACAGGAGAGTACGAGCAGTACTTC. Protein sequence: CASQETGEYEQYF.

V is TRBV4-2 and J is TRBJ2-5, with D tentatively TRBD2 (5 bases). V dropped 4 bases and J dropped 0 bases, with 9 bases sitting between them. This CDR3 contains 14 residues. Germline loops: CDR1 LGHNA, CDR2 YNFKEQ. The DNA for the CDR3 is TGTGCCAGCAGCCGTATGAGGGACCAAGAGACCCAGTACTTC. It specifies CASSRMRDQETQYF.

J is TRBJ2-3 and V is TRBV11-2; 8 positions match TRBD1. Germline V CDR1 and CDR2: SGHAT, FQNNGV. The CDR3 totals 13 residues. With 5 bases clipped from V and 6 bases from J, the junction kept 4 bases outside the gene matches. CDR3 DNA: TGTGCCAGCAGCGTATACAGGGGGGATACGCAGTATTTT. This translates into CASSVYRGDTQYF.

In regard to this clone: This sample also contains other DNA sequences that code for the same CDR3. This chain connects TRBV11-3 to TRBJ2-2; TRBD2 matches at 10 bases. The CDR3 contains 15 residues. Germline lookup yields CDR1 SGHNT and CDR2 YENEEA. V dropped 5 bases and J dropped 3; count of bases not matched to a gene: 3. As DNA, the CDR3 is TGTGCCAGCAGCCCTGGACTAGCGGACACCGGGGAGCTGTTTTTT. This codes for CASSPGLADTGELFF. Together with reference TRBV11-3 and TRBJ2-2, the CDR3 gives the full variable domain: EAGVVQSPRYKIIEKKQPVAFWCNPISGHNTLYWYLQNLGQGPELLIRYENEEAVDDSQLPKDRFSAERLKGVDSTLKIQPAELGDSAVYLCASSPGLADTGELFFGEGSRLTVL.

V and J are TRBV7-2 and TRBJ2-1; the D gene is possibly TRBD2 (6 bases). V gave up 0 bases and J gave up 7 bases, with 13 bases separating them. In germline, CDR1 is SGHTA, CDR2 FQGNSA. This CDR3 contains 15 residues. The CDR3 reads CASSLAGDRGNEQFF. In DNA form, the CDR3 reads TGTGCCAGCAGCTTAGCAGGGGATCGGGGGAATGAGCAGTTCTTC.

J is TRBJ2-5 and V is TRBV11-3; 15 positions agree with TRBD2. The CDR3 consists of 17 residues. J was trimmed by 4 bases and V by 5 bases; bases with no gene match: 8. The germline CDR1 and CDR2 sequences are SGHNT and YENEEA. CDR3 protein: CASSPGLAGGLGETQYF. CDR3 nucleotide sequence: TGTGCCAGCAGCCCCGGACTAGCGGGGGGGCTGGGAGAGACCCAGTACTTC.

This clone came up a few times. The chain is built from TRBV5-3 and TRBJ1-1, with 9 positions matching TRBD1. TRBV5-3 is an ORF; its function is uncertain. With V trimmed by 5 bases and J by 4 bases, 6 bases remained unmatched. This CDR3 has 14 residues. The CDR3 here is CARSSQGALTEAFF. The CDR3, as DNA: TGTGCCAGAAGTTCACAGGGGGCGCTCACTGAAGCTTTCTTT.

The chain has TRBV11-2 and TRBJ2-7; D possibly corresponds to TRBD2 (5 bases). Germline V gene data show CDR1 as SGHAT and CDR2 as FQNNGV. Trimming removed 3 bases at V and 0 bases at J, with 6 bases between. This CDR3 has 13 residues. CDR3 residues: CASSLGSSYEQYF. The CDR3 coding sequence is TGTGCCAGCAGCTTGGGGAGCTCCTACGAGCAGTACTTC. The entire variable domain, with the rest obtained from reference TRBV11-2 and TRBJ2-7, is as follows: EAGVAQSPRYKIIEKRQSVAFWCNPISGHATLYWYQQILGQGPKLLIQFQNNGVVDDSQLPKDRFSAERLKGVDSTLKIQPAKLEDSAVYLCASSLGSSYEQYFGPGTRLTVT.

The chain carries TRBV28 and TRBJ1-5; weak D call: TRBD1 (5 bases). The V end was cut by 7 bases, the J end by 0 bases, with 22 bases between. The CDR3 runs 18 residues. In germline, CDR1 is MDHEN, CDR2 SYDVKM. CDR3 amino acids: CASTMMGLTPNSNQPQHF. In DNA form, the CDR3 reads TGTGCCAGCACGATGATGGGACTCACACCTAATAGCAATCAGCCCCAGCATTTT.

For the CDR3, the DNA is TGTGCCACCGAATTGGACAGTTCTGGCTACACCTTC. Translating it yields CATELDSSGYTF. This chain connects TRBV6-6 to TRBJ1-2, with a tentative D call TRBD1 (6 bases). CDR1 MNHNY and CDR2 SVGAGI come from the germline V gene (reference sequence). Trimming cost V 10 bases and J 7 bases, with 16 bases left between them. The CDR3 has 12 amino acids.

The chain is built from TRBV11-3 and TRBJ2-7; 11 bases line up with TRBD1. The CDR3 extends over 15 amino acids. Trimming cost V 5 bases and J 0 bases; bases outside gene matches: 3. Germline CDR1 is SGHNT and CDR2 is YENEEA. CDR3 nucleotides: TGTGCCAGCAGCAAAGGACAGGGGGCCTCCTACGAGCAGTACTTC. Amino acids: CASSKGQGASYEQYF.

This sequence joins TRBV6-5 and TRBJ1-1; no clear D gene. The length of the CDR3 is 15 residues. Germline V CDR1 and CDR2: MNHEY, SVGAGI. Trimming removed 0 bases at V and 6 bases at J, with 14 bases between. DNA of the CDR3: TGTGCCAGCAGTTACTCGTGGGGTGGAGGGCCTGAAGCTTTCTTT. Translated, it gives CASSYSWGGGPEAFF.

This clone was counted between two and nine times. The rearrangement joins TRBV7-9 to TRBJ2-7; D is possibly TRBD2 (5 bases). The CDR3 runs 13 residues. Trimming took 5 bases from V and 5 from J, leaving 13 bases between them. Germline V lookup: CDR1 SEHNR, CDR2 FQNEAQ (reference sequence). CDR3 DNA: TGTGCCAGCAGCCCACGCGGGCCGGACGAGCAGTACTTC. Translation: CASSPRGPDEQYF.

A note on this clone: The same CDR3 is also encoded by other DNA sequences in this sample. The rearrangement uses TRBV10-2 and TRBJ2-7; D gene uncertain. This CDR3 has 16 residues. Germline V gene data show CDR1 as WSHSY and CDR2 as SAAADI. V was cut by 3 bases and J by 0 bases, with 15 bases left in between. Here the CDR3 reads CASSESGPVSSYEQYF. The CDR3 region has the DNA TGCGCCAGCAGTGAATCAGGCCCAGTTAGCTCCTACGAGCAGTACTTC.

This sequence joins TRBV6-1 and TRBJ2-1; D not certain. From germline, CDR1 is MNHNS and CDR2 SASEGT. CDR3 size: 15 residues. Deletions cut 7 bases from V and 0 bases from J, with 13 bases between. CDR3 sequence (DNA): TGTGCCAGCACGACACTGGCGAGCTCCTACAATGAGCAGTTCTTC. Translated, it gives CASTTLASSYNEQFF.

This clone was detected once. The chain has TRBV9 and TRBJ2-2; D may be TRBD1 (6 bases). Per germline, CDR1 SGDLS and CDR2 YYNGEE. The CDR3 loop spans 15 amino acids. The V and J ends lost 2 bases and 2 bases respectively, with 10 bases between them. The CDR3 region is CASSVGTTNTGELFF. DNA for the CDR3: TGTGCCAGCAGCGTTGGGACAACTAACACCGGGGAGCTGTTTTTT. Supplemented by reference TRBV9 and TRBJ2-2, the full variable domain reads DSGVTQTPKHLITATGQRVTLRCSPRSGDLSVYWYQQSLDQGLQFLIQYYNGEERAKGNILERFSAQQFPDLHSELNLSSLELGDSALYFCASSVGTTNTGELFFGEGSRLTVL.

This clone has more than one count but fewer than ten. The chain recombines TRBV4-2 with TRBJ2-5, with TRBD2 as a possible D gene (7 bases). The CDR3 loop spans 14 amino acids. Per the germline V gene, CDR1 is LGHNA and CDR2 is YNFKEQ. V gave up 0 bases and J gave up 6 bases, with 11 bases separating them. The CDR3: CASSQDSGGQTQYF. Written as DNA, the CDR3 is TGTGCCAGCAGCCAAGATTCGGGGGGCCAGACCCAGTACTTC.

The rearrangement joins TRBV5-1 to TRBJ1-2; D is unresolved. The CDR3 covers 14 residues. Germline CDR1 SGHRS, CDR2 YFSETQ. V was shortened by 4 bases and J by 3 bases, with 13 bases between the two germline ends. The chain's CDR3 is CASSPGGGDYGYTF. CDR3 sequence (DNA): TGCGCCAGCAGCCCTGGAGGTGGGGACTATGGCTACACCTTC.

The V call is TRBV18, the J call TRBJ1-1; 7 positions agree with TRBD1. Trimming removed 6 bases from V and 1 base from J; junction bases left unmatched: 8. The length of the CDR3 is 15 residues. Germline loops: CDR1 KGHSH, CDR2 LQKENI. The CDR3 nucleotides read TGTGCCAGCTCTCGGGCCCGGGACAGGAACACTGAAGCTTTCTTT. Its translation is CASSRARDRNTEAFF. Drawing the rest from reference TRBV18 and TRBJ1-1, the complete variable domain is NAGVMQNPRHLVRRRGQEARLRCSPMKGHSHVYWYRQLPEEGLKFMVYLQKENIIDESGMPKERFSAEFPKEGPSILRIQQVVRGDSAAYFCASSRARDRNTEAFFGQGTRLTVV.

This chain links TRBV7-9 with TRBJ1-4, with D possibly TRBD1 on 5 matching bases. This CDR3 region has 14 residues. In germline, CDR1 is SEHNR, CDR2 FQNEAQ (reference sequence). V dropped 3 bases and J dropped 6 bases, with 11 bases sitting between them. CDR3 in amino acids: CASSLEGIDEKLFF. CDR3 DNA sequence: TGTGCCAGCAGCTTGGAGGGGATAGATGAAAAACTGTTTTTT.

V gene TRBV7-3 combines with J gene TRBJ2-3, with 8 nucleotides matching TRBD1. The ends lost 5 bases at V and 4 bases at J; junction bases unmatched: 5. The V gene's germline CDR1 is SGHTA and CDR2 FQGTGA. The CDR3 runs to 14 residues. The CDR3 nucleotides read TGTGCCAGCAGCGCCGCAGGGGGCGCAGATACGCAGTATTTT. The encoded protein is CASSAAGGADTQYF.

This chain links TRBV6-1 with TRBJ2-7; TRBD1 matches at 10 bases. The CDR3 length is 15 residues. CDR1 is MNHNS, CDR2 SASEGT, per germline. J gave up 7 bases and V 5 bases, and 11 bases lay outside the gene matches. CDR3 coding DNA: TGTGCCAGCAGTTCTGACTCGACAGGGGGCTGGGAGCAGTACTTC. Protein product: CASSSDSTGGWEQYF.

The chain links TRBV30 to TRBJ2-1; D may be TRBD2 (5 bases). Trimming cost V 2 bases and J 9 bases, with 8 bases left between them. CDR3 length: 11 residues. The germline gives CDR1 GTSNPN, CDR2 SVGIG (reference sequence). CDR3 nucleotide sequence: TGTGCCTGGAGTTACAGCGGTGAGCAGTTCTTC. It specifies CAWSYSGEQFF.

This chain joins TRBV9 and TRBJ2-1; 9 nucleotides line up with TRBD2. CDR1 and CDR2 (germline): SGDLS, YYNGEE. The CDR3 sequence is 19 residues long. Trimming took 0 bases from V and 4 from J; bases not matched to a gene: 14. CDR3 bases: TGTGCCAGCAGCGTAGACCCCATACTTAGCGGGGGATCTTACAATGAGCAGTTCTTC. Translated: CASSVDPILSGGSYNEQFF.

J is TRBJ2-5 and V is TRBV7-3, with a possible D match to TRBD2 (6 bases). Germline V gives CDR1 SGHTA, CDR2 FQGTGA. Trimming stripped 5 bases from V and 11 bases from J, with 18 bases between. This CDR3 is 13 amino acids long. The CDR3 is CASSTDNSGEQYF. The CDR3 DNA sequence: TGTGCCAGCAGCACTGACAATTCGGGAGAGCAGTACTTC. The variable domain in full, completed from reference TRBV7-3 and TRBJ2-5, reads GAGVSQTPSNKVTEKGKYVELRCDPISGHTALYWYRQSLGQGPEFLIYFQGTGAADDSGLPNDRFFAVRPEGSVSTLKIQRTERGDSAVYLCASSTDNSGEQYFGPGTRLLVL.

J is TRBJ2-5 and V is TRBV6-1; 10 positions match TRBD1. Germline V gene sequence: CDR1 MNHNS, CDR2 SASEGT. The trim removed 4 bases at V and 3 bases at J, leaving 2 bases unmatched. This CDR3 has 14 amino acids. The CDR3 sequence: CASSVTGGEETQYF. The CDR3 nucleotides read TGTGCCAGCAGTGTGACAGGGGGCGAAGAGACCCAGTACTTC.

This clone occurred once. The chain joins TRBV4-2 to TRBJ2-2; 11 bases align to TRBD2. After removal of 4 bases from V and 6 bases from J, the junction contained 7 bases not matched to a gene. Germline CDR1 and CDR2: LGHNA and YNFKEQ. This CDR3 region has 16 residues. The CDR3 loop reads CASSRSGTSGPGELFF. The CDR3 bases are TGTGCCAGCAGCCGCTCCGGGACTAGCGGACCCGGGGAGCTGTTTTTT.

The genes are TRBV28 and TRBJ1-1, with unresolved D. CDR1 MDHEN and CDR2 SYDVKM come from the germline V gene. The V end was cut by 4 bases, the J end by 1 base, with 13 bases between. CDR3 length: 15 amino acids. The CDR3 sequence is CASSSNNIQNTEAFF. The CDR3 region has the DNA TGTGCCAGCAGTTCGAACAACATCCAGAACACTGAAGCTTTCTTT.

This clone was observed a few times. This sequence joins TRBV7-2 and TRBJ2-7; 7 bases map to TRBD2. Germline V gene sequence: CDR1 SGHTA, CDR2 FQGNSA. V was clipped by 4 bases and J by 2 bases; unmatched bases: 8. The CDR3 length is 15 residues. Written as DNA, the CDR3 is TGTGCCAGCAGCTCAGAGACTAGCAGCCCCTACGAGCAGTACTTC. Its protein is CASSSETSSPYEQYF.